Given below is one TCR beta chain in context. CDR3 size: 13 residues. Germline CDR1 and CDR2: LGHNT and FRNRAP. The germline V and J ends were trimmed by 6 bases and 4 bases, with 12 bases remaining between them. Random hexamers primed reverse transcription of about 0.45 to 1 ug RNA. TCRdb analysed the immunoSEQ multiplex PCR reads with MiXCR anew, one entry per CDR3 protein. The sample shows some 150,000 distinct CDR3 sequences, 85% to 95% of them seen only once. The data belong to a study of CD8 T cells in Susac syndrome. The material sequenced was CD8+ T cells from PBMCs. V usage is TRBV12-5 and J usage is TRBJ1-1, with a weak D call TRBD1 (5 bases). The sequence derives from a human donor with multiple sclerosis. The CDR3 sequence is CASGNDRPTEAFF. CDR3 sequence (DNA): TGTGCTAGTGGCAATGACAGACCCACTGAAGCTTTCTTT.